The present entry profiles one T cell receptor beta chain with its context. Its antigen remains unidentified. The sample comes from a study of shared clonotypes between healthy human individuals. The germline gives CDR1 LGHNT, CDR2 FRNRAP. V lost 9 bases to trimming and J lost 7 bases, with 15 bases between them. The length of the CDR3 is 13 residues. Study-level points and caveats: Investigators expected sequencing depth to affect clonotype sharing among donors.

Method: immunoSEQ multiplex PCR; TCRdb's copy keeps in-frame clones and lacks some. The sample yields roughly 550,000 clones, about 95% seen once. Cells designated naive CD8 were CD45RO-negative and were positively selected for CCR7, with terminally differentiated effector memory CD45RA+ cells excluded. This clonotype originated in a woman in her 30s in good health. Sequences were obtained from naive CD8+ T cells sorted from blood. The rearrangement uses TRBV12-5 and TRBJ2-2, with D perhaps matching TRBD1 (5 bases). DNA of the CDR3: TGTGCTAGATTATTGCAGGGTGACGGGGAGCTGTTTTTT. It specifies CARLLQGDGELFF.